This T cell receptor beta chain was retrieved from a study of T cell responses to AZD1222 COVID-19 vaccine. This clone was counted between two and nine times. The repertoire was sequenced with immunoSEQ multiplex PCR; TCRdb's copy has only in-frame clones and lacks some. The repertoire holds roughly 180,000 clones, with more than 75% as singletons. Germline values: CDR1 ENHRY, CDR2 SYGVKD. The CDR3 loop spans 14 amino acids. Trimming cost V 10 bases and J 7 bases; bases outside gene matches: 15. This clonotype was obtained from an adult in good health. The sequencing here drew on peripheral blood, taken on day 0 of MenACWY control vaccination. The rearrangement uses TRBV10-3 and TRBJ2-7; 8 bases are a match to TRBD2. The CDR3 coding sequence is TGTGCCACCAGCGTTAGCGGGACACCGAGGGAGCAGTACTTC. Encoded protein: CATSVSGTPREQYF.